A single sample gave rise to the 14 T cell receptor beta chains below, sequenced in a study of blood T cell repertoires in COVID-19 (dated by TCRdb to about 2020). Receptors were amplified or captured by the immunoSEQ multiplex PCR assay. TCRdb's version of the immuneACCESS table is confined to in-frame rearrangements and falls short of the full clone set. An unresolved V gene accounts for under half of the shortfall where checked; the remainder is of unknown origin. The sample table holds some 260,000 clones, of which roughly nine tenths were seen once. The top ten hold roughly 3.1% of the sample. Sequenced material: peripheral blood. The receptors originated from a man younger than 35 with active or convalescent COVID-19.

The genes are TRBV9 and TRBJ2-1; tentative D call: TRBD2 (5 bases). This CDR3 has 15 residues. Germline-derived CDR1 and CDR2 are SGDLS and YYNGEE. V lost 0 bases and J lost 0, with 7 bases in between. CDR3 nucleotide sequence: TGTGCCAGCAGCGTAGAGGGAGACTCCTACAATGAGCAGTTCTTC. This sequence encodes CASSVEGDSYNEQFF.

The chain couples TRBV7-2 to TRBJ1-1; 7 nucleotides match TRBD1. Looked up from germline, CDR1 is SGHTA and CDR2 is FQGNSA. V shed 5 bases, J shed 1 base, and the junction held 7 bases outside the gene matches. This CDR3 has 15 residues. The CDR3, as DNA: TGTGCCAGCAGCGTTCGAAGGGGGCGGAACACTGAAGCTTTCTTT. This gives the protein CASSVRRGRNTEAFF.

The chain has TRBV4-3 and TRBJ1-2; 7 bases are shared with TRBD1. The length of the CDR3 is 14 residues. Germline values: CDR1 LGHNA, CDR2 YSLEER. V trimming: 0 bases; J trimming: 8 bases; junction bases outside the gene matches: 6. CDR3 sequence: CASSQEEGARGYTF. The DNA of the CDR3 is TGCGCCAGCAGCCAAGAGGAGGGGGCCCGGGGCTACACCTTC.

The genes are TRBV30 and TRBJ2-5, with D possibly TRBD2 on 5 matching bases. The germline V gene has CDR1 GTSNPN and CDR2 SVGIG (reference sequence). The CDR3 has 16 amino acids. V was trimmed by 2 bases and J by 5 bases, leaving 21 bases between them. The CDR3 spells CAWSSLIGSGGETQYF. Here the CDR3 DNA reads TGTGCCTGGAGTTCATTAATAGGGAGTGGTGGGGAGACCCAGTACTTC. The complete variable domain, with remaining parts taken from reference TRBV30 and TRBJ2-5, reads SQTIHQWPATLVQPVGSPLSLECTVEGTSNPNLYWYRQAAGRGLQLLFYSVGIGQISSEVPQNLSASRPQDRQFILSSKKLLLSDSGFYLCAWSSLIGSGGETQYFGPGTRLLVL.

A few counts support this clone. The chain uses TRBV11-2 and TRBJ2-7; 8 positions agree with TRBD2. Germline values: CDR1 SGHAT, CDR2 FQNNGV. CDR3 length: 16 amino acids. The ends lost 0 bases at V and 4 bases at J; junction bases unmatched: 8. For the CDR3, the DNA is TGTGCCAGCAGCTTAGACCGGGCGGGAGGCGTATACGAGCAGTACTTC. Translated: CASSLDRAGGVYEQYF.

The V gene is TRBV6-5, the J gene TRBJ2-7, with 7 bases identical to TRBD2. Per the germline V gene, CDR1 is MNHEY and CDR2 is SVGAGI. V gave up 6 bases and J gave up 2 bases; unmatched junction bases: 10. The CDR3 is 15 residues long. The DNA for the CDR3 is TGTGCCAGCAGCCCCGCGGGGGAGAGGGCCTACGAGCAGTACTTC. Translating it yields CASSPAGERAYEQYF.

This chain links TRBV5-4 with TRBJ2-7; D perhaps matches TRBD2 (6 bases). This CDR3 has 13 residues. Deletions cut 0 bases from V and 4 bases from J, with 8 bases between. CDR1 is SGHNT and CDR2 is YYREEE in the germline V gene (reference sequence). Here the CDR3 DNA reads TGTGCCAGCAGCTTGGTCGGGACTTACGAGCAGTACTTC. Protein: CASSLVGTYEQYF.

The J gene is TRBJ2-7, the V gene TRBV9, with D maybe TRBD1 (6 bases). Between the trimmed V and J ends, which lost 4 bases and 5 bases, there was a span of 16 bases. Germline CDR1 reads SGDLS; CDR2 reads YYNGEE. This CDR3 contains 14 residues. The CDR3 nucleotides read TGTGCCAGCAGCCCGGGACAACGCAGGGACGAGCAGTACTTC. It codes for CASSPGQRRDEQYF.

The genes are TRBV5-1 and TRBJ2-5; 13 bases are shared with TRBD2. Germline V gives CDR1 SGHRS, CDR2 YFSETQ. The length of the CDR3 is 20 residues. Trimming removed 3 bases from V and 5 bases from J; junction bases left unmatched: 19. CDR3 residues: CASSWGQGLAGVRVMETQYF. The CDR3 DNA reads TGCGCCAGCAGCTGGGGCCAAGGACTAGCGGGAGTTAGGGTGATGGAGACCCAGTACTTC. The whole variable domain, remainder taken from reference TRBV5-1 and TRBJ2-5, is KAGVTQTPRYLIKTRGQQVTLSCSPISGHRSVSWYQQTPGQGLQFLFEYFSETQRNKGNFPGRFSGRQFSNSRSEMNVSTLELGDSALYLCASSWGQGLAGVRVMETQYFGPGTRLLVL.

This chain joins TRBV7-9 and TRBJ2-5; D remains unclear. Germline loops: CDR1 SEHNR, CDR2 FQNEAQ (reference sequence). The CDR3 is 14 amino acids. The germline V and J ends were trimmed by 3 bases and 4 bases, with 12 bases remaining between them. For the CDR3, the DNA is TGTGCCAGCAGCTTTAAGTCCTTCGGAGAGACCCAGTACTTC. This codes for CASSFKSFGETQYF.

The V call is TRBV6-2 or TRBV6-3, the J call TRBJ2-7; D not certain. V was shortened by 4 bases and J by 2 bases, with 3 bases between the two germline ends. The germline gives CDR1 MNHEY, CDR2 SVGEGT. The CDR3 runs 11 residues. CDR3 sequence (DNA): TGTGCCAGCAGTTCTACCTACGAGCAGTACTTC. Protein product: CASSSTYEQYF.

This chain uses TRBV4-3 with TRBJ1-1, with 7 bases identical to TRBD1. The CDR3 sequence is 13 residues long. Germline V CDR1 and CDR2: LGHNA, YSLEER. The trim removed 6 bases at V and 5 bases at J, leaving 6 bases unmatched. The CDR3 DNA reads TGCGCCAGCAGTAGAAACAGGGGAACTGAAGCTTTCTTT. Its translation: CASSRNRGTEAFF.

The sample holds one count of this clone. The chain is built from TRBV7-9 and TRBJ1-1; a possible D gene is TRBD1 (5 bases). The V end lost 5 bases, the J end lost 10 bases, and 11 bases lay between the germline ends. Germline loops: CDR1 SEHNR, CDR2 FQNEAQ (reference sequence). This CDR3 contains 11 residues. The DNA of the CDR3 is TGTGCCAGCAGCGGGGGGGTGGTAGCTTTCTTT. Amino acids: CASSGGVVAFF.

The chain employs TRBV3-1 (or the pseudogene TRBV3-2) and TRBJ2-5; 9 bases map to TRBD1. The V gene end was trimmed by 4 bases and the J gene end by 2 bases; junction bases not matched to a gene: 5. The CDR3 totals 15 residues. Germline CDR1 reads LGHDT; CDR2 reads YNNKEL (reference sequence). CDR3 bases: TGTGCCAGCAGCCTGGGACAGGGAAAACAAGAGACCCAGTACTTC. It yields the protein CASSLGQGKQETQYF.